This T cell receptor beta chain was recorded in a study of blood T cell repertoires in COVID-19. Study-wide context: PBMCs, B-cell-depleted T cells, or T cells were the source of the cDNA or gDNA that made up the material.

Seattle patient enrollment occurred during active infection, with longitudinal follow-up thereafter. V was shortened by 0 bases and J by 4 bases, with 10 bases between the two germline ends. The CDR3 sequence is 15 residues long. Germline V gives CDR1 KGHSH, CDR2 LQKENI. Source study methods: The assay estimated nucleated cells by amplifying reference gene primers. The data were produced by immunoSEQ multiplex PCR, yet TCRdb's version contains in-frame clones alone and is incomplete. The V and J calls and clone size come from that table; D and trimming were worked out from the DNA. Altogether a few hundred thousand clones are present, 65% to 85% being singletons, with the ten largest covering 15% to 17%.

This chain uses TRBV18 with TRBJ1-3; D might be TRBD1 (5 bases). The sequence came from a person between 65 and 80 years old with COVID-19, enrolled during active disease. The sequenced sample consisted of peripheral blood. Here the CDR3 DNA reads TGTGCCAGCTCACCACCGGGCAGGGTCGGAAACACCATATATTTT. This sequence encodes CASSPPGRVGNTIYF.